Reported below is one T cell receptor (beta chain). Its target antigen remains unknown. A read error may account for a junction end that differs from germline. These data are taken from a study of vaccination and CD4 T cells after COVID-19 (dated 2022 in TCRdb). About the study as a whole: Convalescent patients had a positive SARS-CoV-2 result on nasal swab PCR, and of these patients, several had mild disease and one had severe disease. The convalescent cohort included six males and four females, with two Hispanic individuals, seven Caucasians, two Asians and one multiracial person. Participants got two doses of the Pfizer-BioNTech BNT162b2 vaccine (n=8) or two doses of the Moderna mRNA-1273 vaccine (n=2). Post-COVID blood samples from convalescent patients were collected a median of roughly 100 days after diagnosis, with a range of about 30 to 170 days. Post-vaccine blood samples were taken a median of roughly 75 days after the second vaccine dose, with a range of roughly 14 to 241 days. For stimulating the cultures, overlapping spike peptide pools were used, derived from SARS-CoV-2 as well as from the common cold coronaviruses HCoV-NL63, HCoV-OC43 and HCoV-229E. Control cultures used a CEFX viral epitope pool as positive control, an HIV-1 Nef peptide pool as negative control, or no peptide. In under twelve COVID-19 convalescent patients and a few infection-naive healthy vaccine recipients, researchers compared the spike-specific CD4+ TCR repertoire from before mRNA vaccination with the repertoire from after.

Library method: PCR. DNA from cultured CD4+ T cells was subjected to TCR sequencing with the Oncomine TCR Beta short-read assay at the Johns Hopkins FTIC core. The QIAamp micro DNA kit was used to extract genomic DNA from the cultured CD4+ T cells. Oncomine TCR Beta libraries from cultured CD4+ T cells were pooled with unique dual indexes and sequenced on an Illumina iSeq 100. In the authors' own workflow: Non-productive sequences were filtered out, and CDR3s that did not start with C, did not end with F or W, or were shorter than 7 amino acids were discarded. Antigen-specific clonotypes were identified using the MANAFEST web application through comparison of peptide-stimulated wells with reference and other culture wells. An FDR below 0.05, an odds ratio above 5, and a productive frequency above 0.1% in at least two of three replicate wells were required for clones to be considered positive. A clonotype was classed as cross-reactive if the clonotype showed significant expansion both in SARS-CoV-2 spike wells and in at least one common cold coronavirus spike condition. Levenshtein distances (stringdist) and unrooted phylogenetic trees (ape) in R version 3.6.1 were used to assess CDR3 homology. TCRdb reprocessing: public reads trimmed at Q25 with fastp, clones called with MiXCR, in-frame beta chains kept. Each entry merges the rows of one CDR3 protein and shows their most common DNA and genes. The V and J calls reflect TCRdb's pipeline rather than the authors' work. In this sample the table shows about 19,000 distinct CDR3 sequences, 70% of which occur a single time. The ten largest clones add up to around 5.8% of the sample.

The CDR3 measures 17 amino acids from cysteine to phenylalanine. CDR3 DNA only is kept here, 51 bases in frame from base 1. CDR1 and CDR2 are read off the germline V gene (reference sequence) as MNHEY and SMNVEV. Summary of the overall study and its limitations: The study included relatively few convalescent patients and did not analyze early timepoints after natural infection. In convalescent patients, a median 86.3% of post-vaccine SARS-CoV-2-reactive clones were detected only after vaccination, and vaccine-specific priming was suggested by this finding. An increase in the median number of SARS-CoV-2-reactive clonotypes from 20 to 25 after infection to roughly 36 after vaccination was observed, but the change was not found to be significant. Nearly all vaccine-specific clones in convalescent patients (304 of 307) were mono-reactive for SARS-CoV-2 spike rather than cross-reactive with common cold coronaviruses.

Taken with the paper, the label for treatment or condition translates to: approximately nine-day PBMC culture with coronavirus spike peptide pools or control peptides (ViraFEST assay). The study used the ViraFEST assay, which expanded antigen-specific T cells with peptide pools and then identified expanded clonotypes by TCR sequencing. The positive SARS-CoV-2 PCR tests of the convalescent patients were dated from March to December 2020, before the Alpha, Beta and Delta variants emerged in the United States. Each well held about 2 million PBMCs cultured in IMDM containing roughly 5% human AB serum and approximately 9.8 IU/ml IL-2, with about 9.1 ug/ml peptide pools added. On days 3 and 7, half of the culture medium was replaced with fresh IL-2-containing medium. After around 10 days of culture, CD4+ T cells were isolated by negative selection using the EasySep CD4+ T cell isolation kit. PBMCs were separated from whole blood using Ficoll-Paque Plus gradient centrifugation and then either used fresh or cryopreserved at -140C. Culture conditions were generally each tested in triplicate wells.

This clonotype was obtained from a human donor who had recovered from COVID-19. Specimen: CD4+ T cells from blood, cultured in vitro. This sequence uses TRBV27 and TRBJ2-2; the D segment might be TRBD1 or TRBD2, since each matches 6 bases. The CDR3 protein: CASSTRGGSVNTGELFF. The bases are TGTGCCAGCAGTACCAGGGGAGGTTCGGTAAATACCGGAGAGCTGTTTTTT.